This is a list of T cell receptor beta chains from one sample in a study of blood T cell repertoires in COVID-19. TCRdb's copy holds only in-frame clones and misses some; the assay was immunoSEQ multiplex PCR. This table holds about 290,000 clones, approximately 90% found once. Sequenced input: peripheral blood. Receptor source: a man aged 35 to 55 with acute or convalescent COVID-19. The CDR3 runs from the conserved cysteine through the conserved F or W. A D gene is named only where the DNA matches it firmly. Expanded clones get a size class; other rows say once, few or many, or leave the size out.

V	D	length	size	J	DNA	CDR3
TRBV6-5	.	15	.	TRBJ2-3	TGTGCCAGCATCATAACCGGGTCTCCCACAGATACGCAGTATTTT	CASIITGSPTDTQYF
TRBV11-3	.	19	.	TRBJ2-7	TGTGCCAGCAGCTTAGATGGTTTGAATTCGGGCAGGGTTGGCGACGAGCAGTACTTC	CASSLDGLNSGRVGDEQYF
TRBV5-1	TRBD1	16	.	TRBJ1-4	TGCGCCAGCAGATTGACAGGGAATAATGCTAATGAAAAACTGTTTTTT	CASRLTGNNANEKLFF
TRBV4-2	TRBD1	16	once	TRBJ2-3	TGTGCCAGCAGCCAAGGGACAGGGACGGTAATAGATACGCAGTATTTT	CASSQGTGTVIDTQYF
TRBV2	.	12	once	TRBJ1-2	TGTGCCAGCAGGAAACAGGGCTATGGCTACACCTTC	CASRKQGYGYTF
TRBV7-2	TRBD1	14	.	TRBJ1-4	TGTGCCAGCAGCCCGGGACAGTCTAATGAAAAACTGTTTTTT	CASSPGQSNEKLFF
TRBV30	.	14	.	TRBJ2-7	TGTGCCTGGACCGGGTCGTCTTTAATTGGAGAGCAGTACTTC	CAWTGSSLIGEQYF
TRBV5-6	.	15	.	TRBJ2-1	TGTGCCAGCAGCTTCAACCCGGTTATCTACAATGAGCAGTTCTTC	CASSFNPVIYNEQFF
TRBV5-6	.	15	.	TRBJ2-3	TGTGCCAGCAGCTGGGGAGTGGGGAAATTAAATACGCAGTATTTT	CASSWGVGKLNTQYF
TRBV5-4	.	13	.	TRBJ2-1	TGTGCCAGCAGCTTACCACAGGGAAGTGAGCAGTTCTTC	CASSLPQGSEQFF
TRBV18	.	14	.	TRBJ1-3	TGTGCCAGCTCACCGCAGGACTCTGGAAACACCATATATTTT	CASSPQDSGNTIYF
TRBV27	.	14	.	TRBJ2-1	TGTGCCAGCAGTCCTCTAGACCCCCGGGATGAGCAGTTCTTC	CASSPLDPRDEQFF
TRBV5-1	.	14	.	TRBJ1-4	TGCGCCAGCAGCTTGGGACATTCGAGTGAAAAACTGTTTTTT	CASSLGHSSEKLFF
TRBV19	TRBD1	15	few	TRBJ1-2	TGTGCCAGTAGTTCTTTGGACAGGGAGAACTATGGCTACACCTTC	CASSSLDRENYGYTF
TRBV7-9	.	13	once	TRBJ2-7	TGTGCCAGCAGCTCCCACAACTCCTACGAGCAGTACTTC	CASSSHNSYEQYF
TRBV30	TRBD1	13	once	TRBJ1-1	TGTGCCTGGAGTGGAGACAGGGGGCGCGAGGCTTTCTTT	CAWSGDRGREAFF
TRBV19	TRBD1	14	.	TRBJ1-1	TGTGCCAGTAGTAACGCTGGGACAGGTACTGAAGCTTTCTTT	CASSNAGTGTEAFF
TRBV4-2	.	17	.	TRBJ2-5	TGTGCCAGCAGCCAAGATCCACGGAGTCTATACGGGGAGACCCAGTACTTC	CASSQDPRSLYGETQYF
TRBV13	.	13	.	TRBJ1-2	TGTGCCAGCAGCTTAACCCGCAGTTATGGCTACACCTTC	CASSLTRSYGYTF
TRBV10-2	TRBD2	14	.	TRBJ2-7	TGCGCCAGCAGTGACGGCGGGGGGCGCTACGAGCAGTACTTC	CASSDGGGRYEQYF
TRBV30	.	13	.	TRBJ1-4	TGTGCCTGGAGCCGGTTCCCTAATGAAAAACTGTTTTTT	CAWSRFPNEKLFF
TRBV7-8	.	16	.	TRBJ2-1	TGTGCCAGCAGCCCGGGGTCCGCCCATGCTTACAATGAGCAGTTCTTC	CASSPGSAHAYNEQFF
TRBV3-1/TRBV3-2	.	13	.	TRBJ2-3	TGTGCCAGCAGCCAAGTACGGGTGGGTACGCAGTATTTT	CASSQVRVGTQYF
TRBV19	TRBD1	16	.	TRBJ1-5	TGTGCCAGTAGTAGAGCTGGGACAGGGGCAAATCAGCCCCAGCATTTT	CASSRAGTGANQPQHF
TRBV5-4	.	13	once	TRBJ2-1	TGTGCCAGCAGCCCGGGACTTGTCAATGAGCAGTTCTTC	CASSPGLVNEQFF
TRBV12-3/TRBV12-4	.	13	.	TRBJ2-4	TGTGCCAGCACCCTTAGTCACAAAAACATTCAGTACTTC	CASTLSHKNIQYF
TRBV6-1	.	13	.	TRBJ2-7	TGTGCCAGCAGTGATCACCGAGCCTACGAGCAGTACTTC	CASSDHRAYEQYF
TRBV30	.	11	.	TRBJ2-7	TGTGCCTCACAGGGTATGTACGAGCAGTACTTC	CASQGMYEQYF
TRBV5-1	TRBD1	18	.	TRBJ2-4	TGCGCCAGCAGCGTGGGGACAGGGTCTTTGTTAGCCAAAAACATTCAGTACTTC	CASSVGTGSLLAKNIQYF
TRBV2	.	11	once	TRBJ1-4	TGTGCCAGCCTAGAGAATGAAAAACTGTTTTTT	CASLENEKLFF
TRBV11-3	TRBD1	14	.	TRBJ2-7	TGTGCCAGCAGCTCCGGGACAGGGGCCTACGAGCAGTACTTC	CASSSGTGAYEQYF
TRBV20-1	TRBD1	15	.	TRBJ1-2	TGCAGTGCTAGTCGGTGGGGGACAGTCAGCTATGGCTACACCTTC	CSASRWGTVSYGYTF
TRBV7-2	TRBD1	15	.	TRBJ1-6	TGTGCCAGCAGCTCTACACAGGGGGCTGGTTCACCCCTCCACTTT	CASSSTQGAGSPLHF